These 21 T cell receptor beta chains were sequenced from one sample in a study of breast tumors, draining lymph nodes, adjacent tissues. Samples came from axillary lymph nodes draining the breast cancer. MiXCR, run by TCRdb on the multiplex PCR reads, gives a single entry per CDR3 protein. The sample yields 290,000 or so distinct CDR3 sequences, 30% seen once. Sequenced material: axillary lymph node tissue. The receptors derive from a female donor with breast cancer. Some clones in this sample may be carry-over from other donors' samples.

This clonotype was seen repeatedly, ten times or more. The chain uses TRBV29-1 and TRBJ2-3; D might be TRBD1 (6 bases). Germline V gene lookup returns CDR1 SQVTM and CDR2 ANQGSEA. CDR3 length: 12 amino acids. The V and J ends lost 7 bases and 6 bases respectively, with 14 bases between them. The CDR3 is CSARTGTDTQYF. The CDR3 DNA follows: TGCAGCGCTCGAACAGGGACCGATACGCAGTATTTT.

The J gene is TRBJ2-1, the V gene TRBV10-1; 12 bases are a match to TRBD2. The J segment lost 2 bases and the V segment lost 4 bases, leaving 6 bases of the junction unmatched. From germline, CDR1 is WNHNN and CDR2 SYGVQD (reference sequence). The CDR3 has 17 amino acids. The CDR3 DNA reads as TGCGCCAGCAGTGGGACTAGCGGGATATTGCCCTACAATGAGCAGTTCTTC. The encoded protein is CASSGTSGILPYNEQFF.

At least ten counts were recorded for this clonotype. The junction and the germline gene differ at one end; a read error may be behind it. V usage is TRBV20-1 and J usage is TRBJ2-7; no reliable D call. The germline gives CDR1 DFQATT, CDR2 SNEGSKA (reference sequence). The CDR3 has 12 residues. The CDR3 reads CSARGALYEQYF. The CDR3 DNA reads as TGCAGTGCCAGAGGAGCACTCTACGAGCAGTACTTC.

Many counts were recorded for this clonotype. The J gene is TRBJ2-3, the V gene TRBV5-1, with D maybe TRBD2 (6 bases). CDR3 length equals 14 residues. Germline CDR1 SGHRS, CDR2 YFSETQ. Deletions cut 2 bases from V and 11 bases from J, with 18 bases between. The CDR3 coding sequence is TGCGCCAGCAGCTTAGGGGCGGGGTCCGCAGGGCAGTATTTT. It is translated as CASSLGAGSAGQYF.

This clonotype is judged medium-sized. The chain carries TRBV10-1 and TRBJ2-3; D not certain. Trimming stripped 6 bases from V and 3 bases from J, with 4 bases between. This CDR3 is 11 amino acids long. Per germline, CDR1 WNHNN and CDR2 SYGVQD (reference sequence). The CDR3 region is CASRDTDTQYF. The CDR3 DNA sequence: TGCGCCAGCAGAGATACAGATACGCAGTATTTT.

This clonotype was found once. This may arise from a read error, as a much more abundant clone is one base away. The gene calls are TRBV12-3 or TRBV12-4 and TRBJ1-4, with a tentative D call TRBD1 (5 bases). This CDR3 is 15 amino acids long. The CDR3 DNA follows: TGTACCAGCAGTTTACTCGGGGGGTTTAATGAAAAACTGTTTTTT. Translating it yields CTSSLLGGFNEKLFF.

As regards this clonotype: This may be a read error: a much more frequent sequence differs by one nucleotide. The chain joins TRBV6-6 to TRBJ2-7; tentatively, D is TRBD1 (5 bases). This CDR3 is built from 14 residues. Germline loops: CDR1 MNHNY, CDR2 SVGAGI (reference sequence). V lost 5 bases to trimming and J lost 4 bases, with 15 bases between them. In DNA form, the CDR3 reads TGTGCCAGCAGTCACCGTAGACAGACATACGAGCAGTACTTC. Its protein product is CASSHRRQTYEQYF.

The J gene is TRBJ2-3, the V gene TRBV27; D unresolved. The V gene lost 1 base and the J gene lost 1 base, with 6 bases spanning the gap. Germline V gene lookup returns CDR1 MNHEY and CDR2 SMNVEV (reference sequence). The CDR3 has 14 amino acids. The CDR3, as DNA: TGTGCCAGCAGTTTATTCGACCGCACAGATACGCAGTATTTT. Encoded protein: CASSLFDRTDTQYF.

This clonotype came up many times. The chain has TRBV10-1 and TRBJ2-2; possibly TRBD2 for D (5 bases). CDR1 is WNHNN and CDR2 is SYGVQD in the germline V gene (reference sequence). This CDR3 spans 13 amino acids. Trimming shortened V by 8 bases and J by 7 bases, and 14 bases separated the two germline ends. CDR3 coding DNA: TGCGCCAGCGGAGTGAGGAGCGGCGGGGAGCTGTTTTTT. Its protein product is CASGVRSGGELFF.

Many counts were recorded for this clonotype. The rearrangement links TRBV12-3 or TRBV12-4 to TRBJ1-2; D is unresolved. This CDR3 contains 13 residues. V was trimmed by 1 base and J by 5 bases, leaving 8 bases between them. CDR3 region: CASSLGRPYGYTF. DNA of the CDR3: TGTGCCAGCAGTTTAGGGAGACCTTATGGCTACACCTTC.

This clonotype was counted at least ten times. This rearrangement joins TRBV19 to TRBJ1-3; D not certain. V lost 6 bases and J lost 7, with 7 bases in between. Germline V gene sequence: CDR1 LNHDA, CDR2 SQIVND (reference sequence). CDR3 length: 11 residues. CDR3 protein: CASSFLNTIYF. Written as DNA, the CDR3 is TGTGCCAGTAGCTTTCTGAACACCATATATTTT.

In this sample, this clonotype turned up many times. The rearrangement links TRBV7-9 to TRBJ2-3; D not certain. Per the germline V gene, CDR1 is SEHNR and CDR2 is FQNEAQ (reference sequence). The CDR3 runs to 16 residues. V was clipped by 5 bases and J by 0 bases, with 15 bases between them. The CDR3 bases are TGTGCCAGCAGCCCCCTGCGAGCAGCGAGCACAGATACGCAGTATTTT. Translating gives CASSPLRAASTDTQYF.

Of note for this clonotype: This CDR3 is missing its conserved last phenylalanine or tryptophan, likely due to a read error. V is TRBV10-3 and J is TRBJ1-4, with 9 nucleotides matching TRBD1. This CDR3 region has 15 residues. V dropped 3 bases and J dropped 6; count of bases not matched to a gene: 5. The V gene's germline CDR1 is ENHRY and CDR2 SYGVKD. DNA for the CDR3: TGTGCCATCAGTGATCTGGGACAGGGCGATGAAAAACTGTTTGTT. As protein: CAISDLGQGDEKLFV.

The CDR3 is CAISESRASTITADTQYF. The DNA of the CDR3 is TGTGCCATCAGTGAGTCCAGGGCCAGTACTATCACGGCCGATACGCAGTATTTT. V is TRBV10-3 and J is TRBJ2-3, with D perhaps matching TRBD1 (5 bases). CDR1 and CDR2 from the germline V gene are ENHRY and SYGVKD. This CDR3 comprises 18 residues. Trimming stripped 0 bases from V and 6 bases from J, with 22 bases between.

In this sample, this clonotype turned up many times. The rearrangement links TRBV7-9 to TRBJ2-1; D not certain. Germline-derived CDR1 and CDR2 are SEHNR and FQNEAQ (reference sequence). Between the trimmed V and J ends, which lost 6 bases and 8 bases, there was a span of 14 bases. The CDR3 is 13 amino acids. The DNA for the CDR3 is TGTGCCAGCAGATCCTCGGCTCGCGATGAGCAGTTCTTC. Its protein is CASRSSARDEQFF. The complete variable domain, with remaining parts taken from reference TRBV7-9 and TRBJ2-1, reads DTGVSQNPRHKITKRGQNVTFRCDPISEHNRLYWYRQTLGQGPEFLTYFQNEAQLEKSRLLSDRFSAERPKGSFSTLEIQRTEQGDSAMYLCASRSSARDEQFFGPGTRLTVL.

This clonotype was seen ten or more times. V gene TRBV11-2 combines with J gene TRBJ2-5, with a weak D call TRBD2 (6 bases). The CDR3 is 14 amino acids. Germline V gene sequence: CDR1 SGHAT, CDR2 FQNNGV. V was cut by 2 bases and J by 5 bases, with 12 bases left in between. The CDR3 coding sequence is TGTGCCAGCAGCTTACACGGGAGCAGGGAGACCCAGTACTTC. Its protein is CASSLHGSRETQYF.

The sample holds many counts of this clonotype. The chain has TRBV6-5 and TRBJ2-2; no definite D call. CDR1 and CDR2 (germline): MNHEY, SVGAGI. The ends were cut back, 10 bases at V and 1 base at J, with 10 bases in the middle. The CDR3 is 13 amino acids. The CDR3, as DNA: TGTGCCACCGTCACGAGGAACACCGGGGAGCTGTTTTTT. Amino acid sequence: CATVTRNTGELFF.

CDR3 in amino acids: CASSQDLRGSEKLFF. CDR3 coding DNA: TGCGCCAGCAGCCAAGATCTGAGAGGGAGTGAAAAACTGTTTTTT. V is TRBV4-3 and J is TRBJ1-4, with D unresolved. V lost 0 bases to trimming and J lost 7 bases, with 12 bases between them. Germline CDR1 is LGHNA and CDR2 is YSLEER. There are 15 residues in the CDR3.

The chain's CDR3 is CASSMQSGTGGPDTQYF. CDR3 in DNA: TGTGCCAGCAGCATGCAATCCGGGACAGGGGGCCCAGATACGCAGTATTTT. The chain employs TRBV11-2 and TRBJ2-3, with 12 positions matching TRBD1. CDR1 and CDR2 (germline): SGHAT, FQNNGV. The V gene end was trimmed by 5 bases and the J gene end by 4 bases; junction bases not matched to a gene: 10. The CDR3 totals 17 residues. Drawing the rest from reference TRBV11-2 and TRBJ2-3, the complete variable domain is EAGVAQSPRYKIIEKRQSVAFWCNPISGHATLYWYQQILGQGPKLLIQFQNNGVVDDSQLPKDRFSAERLKGVDSTLKIQPAKLEDSAVYLCASSMQSGTGGPDTQYFGPGTRLTVL.

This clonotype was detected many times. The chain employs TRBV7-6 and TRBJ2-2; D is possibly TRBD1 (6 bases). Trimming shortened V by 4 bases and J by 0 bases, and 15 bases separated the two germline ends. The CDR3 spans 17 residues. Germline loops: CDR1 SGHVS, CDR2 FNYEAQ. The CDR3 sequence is CASSSSHRVSNTGELFF. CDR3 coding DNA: TGTGCCAGCAGCTCGAGTCACAGGGTATCGAACACCGGGGAGCTGTTTTTT.

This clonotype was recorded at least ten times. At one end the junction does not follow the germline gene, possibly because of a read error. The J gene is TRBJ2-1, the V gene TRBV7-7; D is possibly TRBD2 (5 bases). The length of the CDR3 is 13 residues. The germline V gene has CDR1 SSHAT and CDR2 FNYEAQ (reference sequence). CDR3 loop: CASSLDYSDERIF. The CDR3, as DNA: TGTGCTAGCAGCTTAGACTATTCCGACGAGAGAATCTTC.